A single sample gave rise to the 9 T cell receptor beta chains below, sequenced in a study of blood T cell repertoires in COVID-19. Sequencing was performed with immunoSEQ multiplex PCR; in TCRdb, only in-frame clones are kept and a portion is missing. Of 250,000 to 350,000 clones listed, about 85% are singletons. The source material was peripheral blood. All receptors derive from a woman aged 45-65 years who had recovered from COVID-19.

This chain's CDR3 is CASSLFEQGTAAQPQHF. In DNA form, the CDR3 reads TGTGCCAGCAGCCTTTTCGAACAGGGGACCGCGGCTCAGCCCCAGCATTTT. V is TRBV9 and J is TRBJ1-5; 7 bases agree with TRBD1. Germline loops: CDR1 SGDLS, CDR2 YYNGEE. V lost 4 bases and J lost 6; bases outside the gene matches: 16. The CDR3 totals 17 residues. The variable domain in full, completed from reference TRBV9 and TRBJ1-5, reads DSGVTQTPKHLITATGQRVTLRCSPRSGDLSVYWYQQSLDQGLQFLIQYYNGEERAKGNILERFSAQQFPDLHSELNLSSLELGDSALYFCASSLFEQGTAAQPQHFGDGTRLSIL.

This clone was observed once. This chain joins TRBV12-3 or TRBV12-4 and TRBJ1-2; the D gene is possibly TRBD1 (5 bases). The CDR3 is 12 residues long. V shed 7 bases and J shed 8 bases, with 14 bases lying between them. As DNA, the CDR3 is TGTGCCAGCACCCAGGACAATCACGGCTACACCTTC. Protein sequence: CASTQDNHGYTF.

Details on this clone: Other DNA sequences in the sample encode the same CDR3. The chain recombines TRBV2 with TRBJ2-5; no firm D call. The germline gives CDR1 SNHLY, CDR2 FYNNEI. The CDR3 is made up of 12 amino acids. Trimming removed 2 bases from V and 2 bases from J, with 3 bases in between. As DNA, the CDR3 is TGTGCCAGCAGTGAACTACAAGAGACCCAGTACTTC. It yields the protein CASSELQETQYF.

This clone was recorded once. The V call is TRBV12-5, the J call TRBJ2-3, with 7 positions matching TRBD1. After removal of 7 bases from V and 6 bases from J, the junction contained 7 bases not matched to a gene. The CDR3 loop spans 13 amino acids. The germline CDR1 and CDR2 sequences are LGHNT and FRNRAP. In DNA, the CDR3 is TGTGCTAGTGCCTTACAGGGGTTTGATACGCAGTATTTT. This gives the protein CASALQGFDTQYF.

The chain carries TRBV3-1 (or the pseudogene TRBV3-2) and TRBJ2-7; TRBD1 matches 8 bases. The CDR3 is made up of 15 amino acids. Germline lookup yields CDR1 LGHDT and CDR2 YNNKEL (reference sequence). Germline trimming cut 1 base from V and 5 bases from J; bases unmatched to any gene: 7. The CDR3 loop is CASSQAADRVNEQYF. The CDR3 bases are TGTGCCAGCAGCCAAGCGGCGGACAGGGTAAACGAGCAGTACTTC.

The chain is built from TRBV9 and TRBJ2-3, with 8 positions matching TRBD1. Germline values: CDR1 SGDLS, CDR2 YYNGEE. J lost 0 bases, V lost 2 bases, and 5 bases had no gene match. This CDR3 spans 16 amino acids. Here the CDR3 DNA reads TGTGCCAGCAGCGTTACGACAGGGGCTAGCACAGATACGCAGTATTTT. It yields the protein CASSVTTGASTDTQYF.

The chain carries TRBV30 and TRBJ1-1, with TRBD1 matching 7 bases. The CDR3 runs to 17 residues. Germline CDR1 and CDR2: GTSNPN and SVGIG (reference sequence). Trimming removed 1 base from V and 0 bases from J; junction bases left unmatched: 11. Written as DNA, the CDR3 is TGTGCCTGGAGTGCCGGGATTTTCGGGACAGTGAACACTGAAGCTTTCTTT. It encodes CAWSAGIFGTVNTEAFF.

This clone showed up just once. J is TRBJ2-7 and V is TRBV7-9; D possibly corresponds to TRBD2 (6 bases). The V gene's germline CDR1 is SEHNR and CDR2 FQNEAQ (reference sequence). The CDR3 is made up of 15 amino acids. V lost 1 base and J 5 bases, leaving 15 bases between the germline ends. CDR3 sequence: CASSLGPTGEDEQYF. The CDR3 DNA sequence: TGTGCCAGCAGCTTAGGTCCGACGGGAGAGGACGAGCAGTACTTC.

The J gene is TRBJ2-7, the V gene TRBV28; D gene ambiguous. CDR3 size: 11 residues. V dropped 5 bases and J dropped 5 bases, with 7 bases sitting between them. Germline assignment: CDR1 MDHEN and CDR2 SYDVKM. CDR3 region: CASSAIDEQYF. CDR3 DNA: TGTGCCAGCAGTGCTATCGACGAGCAGTACTTC.